This TCR beta chain was sequenced during a study of blood T cells in healthy people across ages. The study drew donors from healthy Caucasian individuals in Russia aged roughly 6 to 95. A second PCR, run for roughly 7 to 12 cycles, used a sample-barcoded 5' primer plus a J-beta primer mix. Samples each returned at least 2.5 million CDR3-containing paired-end reads. TCRdb itself ran the 5' RACE reads through MiXCR, one entry per CDR3 protein. The table shows approximately 600,000 distinct CDR3 sequences, with roughly 53% occurring only once. Per the germline V gene, CDR1 is SGHRS and CDR2 is YFSETQ. CDR3 length: 15 residues. Trimming took 7 bases from V and 6 from J; bases not matched to a gene: 12. The sample holds a few counts of this clonotype. Antigen specificity is unknown. Study-wide results and caveats: Changes in expanded clonotypes were possibly confounded, as the CMV status of donors was unknown.

Sequenced input: blood. This TCR was recovered from a man in his sixties in good health. V usage is TRBV5-1 and J usage is TRBJ2-3; 9 nucleotides agree with TRBD2. CDR3 DNA: TGCGCCAGCGGACAGCGGGGGGAGAGGTTCGATACGCAGTATTTT. Its translation: CASGQRGERFDTQYF.